A single sample gave rise to the 19 T cell receptor beta chains below, sequenced in a study of OX40 agonist ivuxolimab in advanced cancers. Clones were sequenced by immunoSEQ multiplex PCR, and TCRdb holds only the in-frame ones, with some missing. Of tens of thousands of clones listed, 70% to 90% are singletons. The specimen comprised CD4+ or CD8+ T cells sorted from blood, sampled in a trial of the OX40 agonist ivuxolimab. The receptors originated from an adult with an advanced solid tumor such as melanoma, head and neck, liver or kidney cancer.

The chain uses TRBV4-3 and TRBJ2-3; no reliable D call. The CDR3 sequence is 16 residues long. The V end was cut by 5 bases, the J end by 0 bases, with 15 bases between. Germline V gene lookup returns CDR1 LGHNA and CDR2 YSLEER. Written as DNA, the CDR3 is TGCGCCAGCAGCTCCCACCAGAGTCCTAGCACAGATACGCAGTATTTT. Its translation is CASSSHQSPSTDTQYF.

V gene TRBV5-6 combines with J gene TRBJ2-5; D is unresolved. Trimming removed 1 base at V and 2 bases at J, with 15 bases between. This CDR3 has 16 amino acids. CDR1 is SGHDT and CDR2 is YYEEEE in the germline V gene. The CDR3 here is CASSLMGNWKQETQYF. In DNA form, the CDR3 reads TGTGCCAGCAGCTTGATGGGGAATTGGAAGCAAGAGACCCAGTACTTC.

The V gene is TRBV27, the J gene TRBJ2-1, with a tentative D call TRBD2 (5 bases). The CDR3 loop spans 14 amino acids. Germline CDR1 is MNHEY and CDR2 is SMNVEV (reference sequence). V shed 6 bases and J shed 8 bases, with 17 bases lying between them. CDR3 bases: TGTGCCAGCAGCTGGAACGGAGCGGCGGATGAGCAGTTCTTC. It translates to CASSWNGAADEQFF.

The chain combines TRBV5-5 with TRBJ1-1; D is perhaps TRBD1 (6 bases). The V and J ends lost 4 bases and 1 base respectively, with 11 bases between them. The length of the CDR3 is 14 residues. The germline V gene encodes CDR1 SGHKS and CDR2 YYEKEE (reference sequence). The CDR3 loop is CASSLGQTNTEAFF. CDR3 sequence (DNA): TGTGCCAGCAGCCTTGGACAGACGAACACTGAAGCTTTCTTT.

The CDR3 region is CATPGHLYNEQFF. CDR3 sequence (DNA): TGCGCCACCCCGGGACACCTCTACAATGAGCAGTTCTTC. V and J are TRBV23-1 and TRBJ2-1; D is possibly TRBD1 (6 bases). TRBV23-1 is an ORF for which the function is uncertain. The CDR3 runs 13 residues. V was pared by 10 bases and J by 3 bases, with 13 bases between.

This rearrangement joins TRBV7-9 to TRBJ2-1, with 7 nucleotides matching TRBD2. The CDR3 loop spans 17 amino acids. Germline lookup yields CDR1 SEHNR and CDR2 FQNEAQ (reference sequence). Trimming removed 3 bases from V and 7 bases from J; junction bases left unmatched: 15. CDR3 in DNA: TGTGCCAGCAGCTTTCCCGTAGACAGCGGGGAAAGGAATGAGCAGTTCTTC. Amino acid sequence: CASSFPVDSGERNEQFF.

This chain links TRBV19 with TRBJ1-5, with D perhaps matching TRBD1 (5 bases). The germline V gene has CDR1 LNHDA and CDR2 SQIVND (reference sequence). V was trimmed by 5 bases and J by 1 base, leaving 12 bases between them. The CDR3 totals 15 residues. CDR3 amino acids: CASSQFDSSNQPQHF. As DNA, the CDR3 is TGTGCCAGTAGTCAATTCGACAGCAGCAATCAGCCCCAGCATTTT.

The chain has TRBV7-2 and TRBJ2-2; D remains ambiguous. Trimming removed 5 bases from V and 6 bases from J, with 10 bases in between. The CDR3 consists of 13 residues. The V gene's germline CDR1 is SGHTA and CDR2 FQGNSA. The DNA of the CDR3 is TGTGCCAGCAGCCTGGGGTTCGCCGGGGAGCTGTTTTTT. Translated, it gives CASSLGFAGELFF.

This clone came up once. V is TRBV5-1 and J is TRBJ2-7; 9 bases fit TRBD2. CDR1 and CDR2 (germline): SGHRS, YFSETQ. The CDR3 is 14 amino acids. The V segment lost 1 base and the J segment 7 bases; nucleotides outside the gene matches: 6. The CDR3 DNA sequence: TGCGCCAGCAGCTTGTCCGGGACTAGCCTAGAGCAGTACTTC. Translated, it gives CASSLSGTSLEQYF. The full variable domain, completed using reference TRBV5-1 and TRBJ2-7, is KAGVTQTPRYLIKTRGQQVTLSCSPISGHRSVSWYQQTPGQGLQFLFEYFSETQRNKGNFPGRFSGRQFSNSRSEMNVSTLELGDSALYLCASSLSGTSLEQYFGPGTRLTVT.

This rearrangement joins TRBV5-6 to TRBJ2-1; possibly TRBD2 for D (5 bases). The CDR3 loop spans 11 amino acids. Germline CDR1 SGHDT, CDR2 YYEEEE. Trimming pared 4 bases from V and 7 bases from J, leaving 6 bases between. The CDR3 DNA sequence: TGTGCCAGCAGCCCGGGGAATGAGCAGTTCTTC. This gives the protein CASSPGNEQFF.

In regard to this clone: Other DNA sequences from this sample encode an identical CDR3 as well. This chain connects TRBV7-8 to TRBJ2-3; D remains unclear. V lost 5 bases to trimming and J lost 0 bases, with 3 bases between them. Germline CDR1 and CDR2: SGHVS and FQNEAQ. This CDR3 contains 12 residues. This CDR3 is CASSTSTDTQYF. CDR3 nucleotide sequence: TGTGCCAGCAGCACGAGCACAGATACGCAGTATTTT.

The CDR3 DNA sequence: TGTGCCAGCAGCCAAGATAGGAGAGGAGGGAGTGGGCAGTTCTTC. Translating gives CASSQDRRGGSGQFF. This sequence joins TRBV4-2 and TRBJ2-1, with D perhaps TRBD2 (6 bases). Germline V gives CDR1 LGHNA, CDR2 YNFKEQ. The V gene lost 0 bases and the J gene lost 12 bases, with 18 bases spanning the gap. CDR3 size: 15 residues.

The gene calls are TRBV10-3 and TRBJ2-3; the D is unclear. Per germline, CDR1 ENHRY and CDR2 SYGVKD. V shed 3 bases and J shed 6 bases, with 13 bases lying between them. The CDR3 is made up of 14 amino acids. The DNA for the CDR3 is TGTGCCATCAGTGAAGTAGGGTTGACGGATACGCAGTATTTT. This sequence encodes CAISEVGLTDTQYF.

The rearrangement links TRBV28 to TRBJ2-1; 14 positions agree with TRBD2. The ends lost 6 bases at V and 9 bases at J; junction bases unmatched: 4. The CDR3 is 14 residues long. Germline V gene lookup returns CDR1 MDHEN and CDR2 SYDVKM. CDR3 nucleotides: TGTGCCAGCAGACAGGGGACTAGCGGGGGTGAGCAGTTCTTC. It is translated as CASRQGTSGGEQFF.

J is TRBJ2-7 and V is TRBV7-2; 10 bases match TRBD1. Germline values: CDR1 SGHTA, CDR2 FQGNSA. The CDR3 loop spans 15 amino acids. Losses at the gene ends were 3 bases for V and 3 bases for J; bases not matched to a gene: 5. The CDR3 spells CASSLPGQGNYEQYF. In DNA form, the CDR3 reads TGTGCCAGCAGCTTGCCGGGACAGGGGAACTACGAGCAGTACTTC.

The V call is TRBV7-3, the J call TRBJ2-2; D ambiguous. The V gene's germline CDR1 is SGHTA and CDR2 FQGTGA. Trimming stripped 4 bases from V and 1 base from J, with 4 bases between. The CDR3 consists of 13 residues. The CDR3 nucleotides read TGTGCCAGCAGCTCACTGAACACCGGGGAGCTGTTTTTT. As protein: CASSSLNTGELFF.

The chain has TRBV5-1 and TRBJ2-3; TRBD2 aligns across 14 bases. The germline gives CDR1 SGHRS, CDR2 YFSETQ. V lost 4 bases, J lost 6 bases, and 4 bases stayed unmatched. This CDR3 region has 15 residues. CDR3 nucleotides: TGCGCCAGCAGCAGGACTAGCGGGAGGATGGATACGCAGTATTTT. Translated: CASSRTSGRMDTQYF.

V and J are TRBV7-9 and TRBJ2-2; D ambiguous. This CDR3 has 13 amino acids. Trimming removed 1 base from V and 4 bases from J, with 4 bases in between. Germline CDR1 SEHNR, CDR2 FQNEAQ (reference sequence). The DNA of the CDR3 is TGTGCCAGCAGCTTAGAATCCACCGGGGAGCTGTTTTTT. This encodes CASSLESTGELFF.

This rearrangement joins TRBV4-3 to TRBJ1-1; D remains ambiguous. This CDR3 contains 14 residues. The V end was cut by 5 bases, the J end by 4 bases, with 14 bases between. The germline gives CDR1 LGHNA, CDR2 YSLEER. In DNA form, the CDR3 reads TGCGCCAGCAGCGTGATGGGGTCTGGCACTGAAGCTTTCTTT. This translates into CASSVMGSGTEAFF.